The source of this T cell receptor beta chain is a study of regulatory T cells in long-lasting Graves disease (dated by TCRdb to the early 2020s). About the study as a whole: Persistent Graves' disease meant more than 5 years of antithyroid drug treatment with TSH receptor autoantibodies that stayed positive. A total of about 33 samples were covered by TCR sequencing, comprising roughly 13 persistent and 20 or so newly diagnosed Graves' disease patients. The study was registered as a clinical trial and conducted in China. Persistent Graves' disease patients in the clinical cohort had taken antithyroid drugs for approximately 10 years on average. Patients with persistent Graves' disease were compared with patients with newly diagnosed Graves' disease using TCR sequencing and RNA sequencing of peripheral blood.

Interpreted using the paper, the time point label stands for: persistent/refractory GD, antithyroid drugs over 5 years with positive TRAb. RNA was extracted from PBMCs in TRIzol for both TCR sequencing and RNA sequencing. Graves' disease was diagnosed according to American Thyroid Association guidelines. Recruitment of patients was carried out at an endocrinology department in Xi'an, China. Each patient gave roughly 8.4 milliliters of peripheral blood, collected in an EDTA anticoagulant tube. PBMCs were isolated by Ficoll Paque Plus density gradient separation without further T cell sorting. An Agilent 2100 Bioanalyzer and agarose gel were used to check RNA quality, while a NanoDrop 2000 measured RNA concentration. The library came from multiplex PCR. Sequencing relied on an Illumina HiSeq 4000. CDR3 regions were amplified by Arm-PCR with iRepertoire HTBI primers to construct TCR beta libraries. Gel purification was performed on PCR products prior to sequencing. The study's processing was this. Across samples, fewer than 70 TRBV and 14 TRBJ segments were identified and used for gene usage analysis of CDR3 amino acid clonotypes. COPE and FqMerger were used to merge filtered high-quality paired reads into contigs. BLAST was used to align contigs to IMGT TRBV, TRBD and TRBJ reference genes, with CDR3 defined following IMGT. Any clonotype with a frequency above 0.1% was classified as a highly expanded clone. Shannon entropy served as the measure of repertoire diversity, while the Gini coefficient captured V-J evenness. A clonotype was considered public if more than one individual shared it. TCRdb cleaned the public reads at Q25 with fastp, built clones with MiXCR and kept in-frame beta chains. Each entry merges the rows of one CDR3 protein and shows their most common DNA and genes. The V and J calls and clone size are TCRdb's, not the authors'. This sample is represented by roughly 500,000 distinct CDR3 sequences; around a fifth of them were singletons. 7% to 9% of the sample is held by the ten biggest clonotypes.

Cut back by 0 bases and 3 bases, the V and J ends lie 5 bases apart. CDR1 GTSNPN and CDR2 SVGIG were looked up in the germline V gene (reference sequence). The CDR3 contains 13 residues, cysteine and phenylalanine counted. CDR3 DNA only is kept here, 39 bases in frame from base 1. Points the paper makes about the study in general: The study examined only peripheral blood because the primary lesion, thyroid tissue, could not be accessed. Persistent Graves' disease patients showed lower TCR Shannon entropy and fewer highly expanded clones than newly diagnosed patients, suggesting clonal expansion. Sequencing and analysis were limited to the TCR beta chain. The small sample size was acknowledged by the authors as a limitation that may reduce accuracy. A larger number of public clonotypes was shared among persistent patients (fewer than 3,000) than among newly diagnosed patients (around 890). Persistent disease showed preferential use of TRBV28, TRBJ1-2 and TRBJ2-5, whereas newly diagnosed disease favored TRBV20-1 and TRBJ2-1.

Of note for this clonotype: Its antigen specificity is not known. No per-base quality is available; no much larger clone lies one base away.

The chain is assembled from TRBV30 and TRBJ1-4, with the D gene uncertain. This TCR derives from a female donor with Graves disease. Specimen: peripheral blood mononuclear cells (PBMCs), collected when the disease was refractory, from a patient treated with antithyroid drugs. The CDR3 protein: CAWSVRPNEKLFF. At the DNA level, the sequence is TGTGCCTGGAGTGTACGACCTAATGAAAAACTGTTTTTT.